The clone carrying this T cell receptor (beta chain) was seen only once. This sample was taken from a study of T cell changes during pregnancy in multiple sclerosis. TCRdb's table, derived via immunoSEQ multiplex PCR, lists solely in-frame clones and lacks some. This table holds about 60,000 clones, 91% found once. The germline V gene encodes CDR1 SGDLS and CDR2 YYNGEE. CDR3 length: 15 residues. V was shortened by 4 bases and J by 0 bases, with 11 bases between the two germline ends. The receptor was isolated from a female donor with multiple sclerosis, enrolled in a pregnancy study. Sequences were derived from CD4+ T cells from peripheral blood mononuclear cells, sampled in the first trimester of pregnancy. V gene TRBV9 combines with J gene TRBJ1-5, with D possibly TRBD1 on 6 matching bases. CDR3 DNA: TGTGCCAGCAGCTCACAGGGAATTAGCAATCAGCCCCAGCATTTT. It is translated as CASSSQGISNQPQHF.